These 21 T cell receptor beta chains came from one sample sequenced in a study of blood T cell repertoires in COVID-19. Generated by immunoSEQ multiplex PCR, the TCRdb table keeps only in-frame clones and is missing some. The sample shows approximately 94,000 clones, approximately 86% of them seen only once. Source material: peripheral blood. Receptors originate from a human donor in a cohort sampled during active COVID-19.

V is TRBV27 and J is TRBJ2-2; 9 bases align to TRBD1. CDR3 length: 14 amino acids. CDR1 is MNHEY and CDR2 is SMNVEV in the germline V gene (reference sequence). The ends lost 7 bases at V and 7 bases at J; junction bases unmatched: 7. The CDR3 reads CASKPGQGFGELFF. The CDR3 region has the DNA TGTGCCAGCAAACCGGGACAGGGATTCGGGGAGCTGTTTTTT.

V usage is TRBV6-5 and J usage is TRBJ1-6; 7 bases are shared with TRBD1. The CDR3 sequence is 15 residues long. Germline trimming cut 6 bases from V and 6 bases from J; bases unmatched to any gene: 8. Germline V gene data show CDR1 as MNHEY and CDR2 as SVGAGI. CDR3 DNA sequence: TGTGCCAGCAGCCCGATAGGGGGCGGTAATTCACCCCTCCACTTT. Protein sequence: CASSPIGGGNSPLHF.

The chain links TRBV15 to TRBJ1-1, with 9 bases fitting TRBD1. V lost 0 bases and J lost 6; bases outside the gene matches: 5. The CDR3 length is 15 residues. Germline CDR1 and CDR2: LNHNV and YYDKDF (reference sequence). This CDR3 is CATSREGGQGSEAFF. In nucleotides, the CDR3 is TGTGCCACCAGCAGAGAAGGGGGACAGGGCTCTGAAGCTTTCTTT.

V usage is TRBV6-5 and J usage is TRBJ2-7; D remains unclear. In germline, CDR1 is MNHEY, CDR2 SVGAGI. V was cut by 4 bases and J by 6 bases, with 10 bases left in between. The length of the CDR3 is 12 residues. The chain's CDR3 is CASSSPRREQYF. The CDR3 DNA sequence: TGTGCCAGCAGTTCTCCCAGGCGCGAGCAGTACTTC.

The chain combines TRBV7-2 with TRBJ2-7; 15 nucleotides align to TRBD2. The ends lost 5 bases at V and 6 bases at J; junction bases unmatched: 5. The CDR3 loop spans 15 amino acids. In germline, CDR1 is SGHTA, CDR2 FQGNSA. CDR3 residues: CASSHGLAGGSEQYF. CDR3 coding DNA: TGTGCCAGCAGCCATGGACTAGCGGGAGGGAGCGAGCAGTACTTC.

This chain uses TRBV24-1 with TRBJ1-1; perhaps TRBD1 as D (5 bases). In germline, CDR1 is KGHDR, CDR2 SFDVKD. Trimming took 7 bases from V and 0 from J, leaving 11 bases between them. The CDR3 totals 14 residues. The CDR3 DNA reads as TGTGCCACCAGAGGGGCAGGTCTGAACACTGAAGCTTTCTTT. It specifies CATRGAGLNTEAFF.

The CDR3 spells CASSIRLAGSTDTQYF. CDR3 bases: TGTGCCAGCAGCATACGACTAGCGGGTAGCACAGATACGCAGTATTTT. The V and J genes are TRBV28 and TRBJ2-3; 10 nucleotides match TRBD2. The CDR3 totals 16 residues. Per germline, CDR1 MDHEN and CDR2 SYDVKM. Unmatched junction bases numbered 6, after V lost 6 bases and J lost 0 bases.

As regards this clone: At one end, the junction sequence differs from germline, possibly due to a read error. The CDR3 bases are TGTGCCAGTAAAAACCGACTGGGACTTGGAGGCTTC. Its translation: CASKNRLGLGGF. The rearrangement joins TRBV19 to TRBJ1-2; a weak D match, TRBD1 (5 bases). This CDR3 is built from 12 residues. Germline lookup yields CDR1 LNHDA and CDR2 SQIVND (reference sequence).

J is TRBJ2-1 and V is TRBV5-4, with 11 bases identical to TRBD1. V gave up 3 bases and J gave up 2 bases; unmatched junction bases: 1. Germline V lookup: CDR1 SGHNT, CDR2 YYREEE (reference sequence). This CDR3 comprises 15 residues. The chain's CDR3 is CASSWGQGAYNEQFF. In DNA, the CDR3 is TGTGCCAGCAGCTGGGGACAGGGGGCCTACAATGAGCAGTTCTTC.

V usage is TRBV2 and J usage is TRBJ2-1, with 7 bases lining up with TRBD2. The V segment lost 1 base and the J segment 6 bases; nucleotides outside the gene matches: 6. The CDR3 has 15 residues. The germline V gene has CDR1 SNHLY and CDR2 FYNNEI. Here the CDR3 DNA reads TGTGCCAGCAGTGAAGGGACTAGTCTCCCCAATGAGCAGTTCTTC. It encodes CASSEGTSLPNEQFF.

This clone was seen once. The CDR3 bases are TGTGCCAGCAGTTTAATCCCCAGGACTGGCGGGAGGGCAAAAGAGACCCAGTACTTC. Amino acid sequence: CASSLIPRTGGRAKETQYF. The chain combines TRBV28 with TRBJ2-5, with TRBD2 matching 9 bases. Germline CDR1 and CDR2: MDHEN and SYDVKM. This CDR3 is built from 19 residues. J was trimmed by 3 bases and V by 2 bases; bases with no gene match: 16.

This clone was counted a few times. V and J are TRBV5-1 and TRBJ1-2; D is perhaps TRBD1 (5 bases). Germline CDR1 reads SGHRS; CDR2 reads YFSETQ. The CDR3 sequence is 14 residues long. Trimming removed 4 bases from V and 8 bases from J, with 18 bases in between. The CDR3 loop reads CASSTGEGMSGYTF. The CDR3 coding sequence is TGCGCCAGCAGCACGGGGGAGGGGATGAGCGGCTACACCTTC.

The chain joins TRBV28 to TRBJ2-2; D gene ambiguous. CDR1 is MDHEN and CDR2 is SYDVKM in the germline V gene. V lost 8 bases and J lost 2, with 21 bases in between. The CDR3 has 17 residues. The CDR3 sequence: CASGRTRAPGNTGELFF. The CDR3 DNA reads as TGTGCCAGCGGCCGAACCCGAGCTCCGGGTAACACCGGGGAGCTGTTTTTT.

A few counts support this clone. This CDR3 is also generated by other DNA sequences in the sample. The CDR3 region is CASSSIMGGGQGSGELFF. CDR3 nucleotide sequence: TGTGCCAGCAGTTCAATAATGGGGGGGGGACAGGGTTCCGGGGAGCTGTTTTTT. The rearrangement links TRBV11-2 to TRBJ2-2; TRBD1 agrees at 9 bases. There are 18 residues in the CDR3. CDR1 is SGHAT and CDR2 is FQNNGV in the germline V gene. Trimming cost V 6 bases and J 6 bases; bases outside gene matches: 17.

This rearrangement joins TRBV24-1 to TRBJ2-5, with a tentative D call TRBD1 (6 bases). Trimming took 1 base from V and 4 from J, leaving 15 bases between them. This CDR3 is built from 16 residues. Germline V gene lookup returns CDR1 KGHDR and CDR2 SFDVKD. In nucleotides, the CDR3 is TGTGCCACCAGTGATTTCCCTCTTGAAGGGGGAGAGACCCAGTACTTC. As protein: CATSDFPLEGGETQYF.

This clone was seen once. This chain uses TRBV6-5 with TRBJ2-3, with a tentative D call TRBD2 (6 bases). Germline V gene sequence: CDR1 MNHEY, CDR2 SVGAGI. Between the trimmed V and J ends, which lost 6 bases and 4 bases, there was a span of 17 bases. This CDR3 comprises 15 residues. The CDR3 loop is CASSSGRLQADTQYF. For the CDR3, the DNA is TGTGCCAGCAGCAGCGGGCGACTTCAGGCAGATACGCAGTATTTT.

The J gene is TRBJ2-7, the V gene TRBV10-2, with a tentative D call TRBD1 (5 bases). Between the trimmed V and J ends, which lost 5 bases and 1 base, there was a span of 12 bases. CDR1 is WSHSY, CDR2 SAAADI, per germline. The CDR3 runs to 14 residues. CDR3 amino acids: CASSQGLFSYEQYF. CDR3 sequence (DNA): TGCGCCAGCAGTCAGGGTCTGTTTTCCTACGAGCAGTACTTC.

The chain couples TRBV7-9 to TRBJ2-7; D is possibly TRBD1 (5 bases). V was pared by 1 base and J by 2 bases, with 9 bases between. CDR1 and CDR2 (germline): SEHNR, FQNEAQ (reference sequence). This CDR3 has 14 amino acids. The CDR3 DNA sequence: TGTGCCAGCAGCTTAGGACAGTCTACCTACGAGCAGTACTTC. This codes for CASSLGQSTYEQYF.

This chain connects TRBV18 to TRBJ1-6; D possibly corresponds to TRBD1 (5 bases). This CDR3 contains 15 residues. CDR1 is KGHSH, CDR2 LQKENI, per germline. V shed 3 bases and J shed 5 bases, with 11 bases lying between them. The CDR3 protein is CASSPGQVDNSPLHF. The CDR3 nucleotides are TGTGCCAGCTCACCGGGGCAGGTGGATAATTCACCCCTCCACTTT.

This chain connects TRBV28 to TRBJ2-1; TRBD2 might be the D (6 bases). V was trimmed by 2 bases and J by 4 bases, leaving 12 bases between them. CDR3 length: 15 amino acids. Germline V CDR1 and CDR2: MDHEN, SYDVKM. The CDR3 region is CASSLRRGRYNEQFF. The CDR3 DNA is TGTGCCAGCAGTTTAAGGAGAGGGAGGTACAATGAGCAGTTCTTC.

The sample holds one count of this clone. V is TRBV3-1 (or the pseudogene TRBV3-2) and J is TRBJ1-2, with 9 bases aligning to TRBD1. V shed 3 bases, J shed 2 bases, and the junction held 7 bases outside the gene matches. CDR1 and CDR2 from the germline V gene are LGHDT and YNNKEL (reference sequence). This CDR3 contains 16 residues. The DNA of the CDR3 is TGTGCCAGCAGCCATGAGTGGGGACAGGGAAACTATGGCTACACCTTC. Its translation: CASSHEWGQGNYGYTF.